The clone carrying this T cell receptor beta chain was counted ten times or more. Its specificity is not known. This entry is derived from a study of Graves' ophthalmopathy and Graves' hyperthyroidism. Whole-study findings and limits: Appearing in blood as well were most expanded thyroid clonotypes above 0.001 frequency. From stable hyperthyroidism, ophthalmopathy was separated by a 13-signature model with 85% to 90% sensitivity and under 84% specificity.

Out of 9 to 10 ml of fresh peripheral blood, PBMCs were obtained. V was cut by 6 bases and J by 4 bases, with 18 bases left in between. Germline V gene sequence: CDR1 SNHLY, CDR2 FYNNEI. The CDR3 is made up of 16 amino acids. Using RNA transcripts, the TCR beta CDR3 regions were amplified. An opening RT-PCR round employed HTBI primers and preceded a second-round multiplex PCR. One entry per CDR3 protein results from TCRdb running MiXCR on the multiplex PCR reads. This table has 200,000 to 250,000 distinct CDR3 sequences, under 30% appearing once. Sequencing was performed on peripheral blood. This rearrangement joins TRBV2 to TRBJ2-2; D may be TRBD1 (7 bases). The clonotype was recovered from a man aged 45 to 65 with Graves' ophthalmopathy. The CDR3 nucleotides are TGTGCCAGCAGCGATGGGGCGGGGACAGTCACCGGGGAGCTGTTTTTT. The encoded protein is CASSDGAGTVTGELFF.